Below, 25 T cell receptor beta chains from the same sample are listed, as sequenced in a study of blood T cell repertoires in COVID-19. Repertoires were generated with immunoSEQ multiplex PCR, while TCRdb's copy carries only in-frame clones and drops some. This sample has about 160,000 clones; approximately 79% occur once, and the top ten carry roughly 8%. Sequencing was performed on peripheral blood. The receptors were sampled from an older woman with COVID-19, enrolled during active disease.

The chain combines TRBV19 with TRBJ2-2; 7 bases fit TRBD2. The CDR3 covers 11 residues. Germline lookup yields CDR1 LNHDA and CDR2 SQIVND (reference sequence). With 8 bases clipped from V and 7 bases from J, the junction kept 1 base outside the gene matches. As DNA, the CDR3 is TGTGCCAGTGGGAGGGACGGGGAGCTGTTTTTT. This translates into CASGRDGELFF.

The chain is built from TRBV28 and TRBJ2-3, with TRBD2 matching 11 bases. Looked up from germline, CDR1 is MDHEN and CDR2 is SYDVKM. The CDR3 sequence is 17 residues long. Trimming removed 2 bases from V and 3 bases from J; junction bases left unmatched: 7. CDR3 bases: TGTGCCAGCAGTTTAATTCTAGCGGGAGGTTGGACAGATACGCAGTATTTT. Protein sequence: CASSLILAGGWTDTQYF. Full variable domain (remainder filled in from reference TRBV28 and TRBJ2-3): DVKVTQSSRYLVKRTGEKVFLECVQDMDHENMFWYRQDPGLGLRLIYFSYDVKMKEKGDIPEGYSVSREKKERFSLILESASTNQTSMYLCASSLILAGGWTDTQYFGPGTRLTVL.

V is TRBV6-6 and J is TRBJ2-2, with 10 nucleotides matching TRBD1. Trimming at V came to 4 bases and at J to 11 bases, leaving 7 bases not matched to a gene. Germline CDR1 MNHNY, CDR2 SVGAGI (reference sequence). This CDR3 has 14 residues. The DNA for the CDR3 is TGTGCCAGCAGTTTTGGGACAGGGGTCGGTGAGCTGTTTTTT. This translates into CASSFGTGVGELFF.

The J gene is TRBJ2-7, the V gene TRBV7-3; TRBD2 aligns across 14 bases. The CDR3 covers 16 residues. The V gene end was trimmed by 4 bases and the J gene end by 7 bases; junction bases not matched to a gene: 9. Germline CDR1 is SGHTA and CDR2 is FQGTGA. The CDR3 DNA sequence: TGTGCCAGCAGCTCGTCGGGACTAGCGGGAGTCGGGGAGCAGTACTTC. As protein: CASSSSGLAGVGEQYF.

The chain combines TRBV5-1 with TRBJ1-2; TRBD1 agrees at 11 bases. With V trimmed by 4 bases and J by 6 bases, 8 bases remained unmatched. The CDR3 extends over 15 amino acids. The germline V gene has CDR1 SGHRS and CDR2 YFSETQ. The CDR3: CASSPGQGVRDGYTF. The CDR3 nucleotides are TGCGCCAGCAGCCCGGGACAGGGGGTGCGAGATGGCTACACCTTC. The full variable domain, rest sourced from reference TRBV5-1 and TRBJ1-2, is KAGVTQTPRYLIKTRGQQVTLSCSPISGHRSVSWYQQTPGQGLQFLFEYFSETQRNKGNFPGRFSGRQFSNSRSEMNVSTLELGDSALYLCASSPGQGVRDGYTFGSGTRLTVV.

The genes are TRBV5-1 and TRBJ2-1, with 7 bases that match TRBD1. The CDR3 spans 14 residues. Trimming cost V 4 bases and J 6 bases; bases outside gene matches: 7. Germline assignment: CDR1 SGHRS and CDR2 YFSETQ. CDR3 protein: CASSPRQGVNEQFF. CDR3 DNA sequence: TGCGCCAGCAGCCCCAGACAGGGAGTCAATGAGCAGTTCTTC.

The chain employs TRBV29-1 and TRBJ2-1, with TRBD1 matching 7 bases. Germline V lookup: CDR1 SQVTM, CDR2 ANQGSEA. This CDR3 contains 17 residues. Unmatched junction bases numbered 12, after V lost 2 bases and J lost 2 bases. Written as DNA, the CDR3 is TGCAGCGTTGAATCGTTGTGGGGGACAGTAACCTACAATGAGCAGTTCTTC. It codes for CSVESLWGTVTYNEQFF.

The rearrangement links TRBV5-5 to TRBJ1-1; 10 bases match TRBD1. The CDR3 covers 14 residues. The junction had 5 bases not matched to a gene; V was cut back by 4 bases and J by 5 bases. CDR1 is SGHKS and CDR2 is YYEKEE in the germline V gene (reference sequence). The CDR3 DNA is TGTGCCAGCAGCAGACAGGGGGCCGGAACTGAAGCTTTCTTT. Encoded protein: CASSRQGAGTEAFF. Based on the CDR3 plus reference TRBV5-5 and TRBJ1-1, the full variable domain is DAGVTQSPTHLIKTRGQQVTLRCSPISGHKSVSWYQQVLGQGPQFIFQYYEKEERGRGNFPDRFSARQFPNYSSELNVNALLLGDSALYLCASSRQGAGTEAFFGQGTRLTVV.

This chain uses TRBV5-4 with TRBJ2-3; 11 nucleotides agree with TRBD2. The junction had 9 bases not matched to a gene; V was cut back by 4 bases and J by 2 bases. CDR3 length: 17 residues. The germline V gene has CDR1 SGHNT and CDR2 YYREEE (reference sequence). For the CDR3, the DNA is TGTGCCAGCAGCGGGACCTCTAGCGGGGGGTACACAGATACGCAGTATTTT. This codes for CASSGTSSGGYTDTQYF.

J is TRBJ1-5 and V is TRBV9; TRBD1 might be the D (5 bases). Germline CDR1 SGDLS, CDR2 YYNGEE. V was cut by 4 bases and J by 3 bases, with 11 bases left in between. The CDR3 has 14 amino acids. The CDR3 DNA reads TGTGCCAGCAGCAAAGACAGCGCCAATCAGCCCCAGCATTTT. This gives the protein CASSKDSANQPQHF.

The chain joins TRBV19 to TRBJ1-5; D remains unclear. Trimming pared 7 bases from V and 0 bases from J, leaving 16 bases between. Germline CDR1 LNHDA, CDR2 SQIVND (reference sequence). The CDR3 length is 16 residues. CDR3 bases: TGTGCCAGTACACACTATTCGGGTTATAGCAATCAGCCCCAGCATTTT. Its translation is CASTHYSGYSNQPQHF.

The chain couples TRBV6-5 to TRBJ2-3, with a weak D call TRBD2 (6 bases). The CDR3 runs 14 residues. CDR1 is MNHEY, CDR2 SVGAGI, per germline. V dropped 6 bases and J dropped 2 bases, with 12 bases sitting between them. The CDR3 nucleotides read TGTGCCAGCAGAAGGGACTTATCCACAGATACGCAGTATTTT. The encoded protein is CASRRDLSTDTQYF.

The chain couples TRBV9 to TRBJ1-1; D possibly corresponds to TRBD1 (5 bases). Germline CDR1 SGDLS, CDR2 YYNGEE. Trimming shortened V by 0 bases and J by 0 bases, and 18 bases separated the two germline ends. The CDR3 sequence is 18 residues long. The CDR3 nucleotides read TGTGCCAGCAGCGTAGATACGGCGGGGCCTGGGCTGAACACTGAAGCTTTCTTT. This sequence encodes CASSVDTAGPGLNTEAFF.

V usage is TRBV28 and J usage is TRBJ2-7, with D perhaps TRBD2 (5 bases). Trimming left V 5 bases short and J 3 bases short, with 14 bases between. CDR1 and CDR2 from the germline V gene are MDHEN and SYDVKM. The CDR3 has 14 residues. CDR3: CASSPGLIDYEQYF. The CDR3 DNA reads as TGTGCCAGCAGTCCGGGGTTGATTGACTACGAGCAGTACTTC.

This clone appeared once. The J gene is TRBJ1-5, the V gene TRBV28; 9 positions match TRBD1. Germline V gives CDR1 MDHEN, CDR2 SYDVKM. With V trimmed by 1 base and J by 6 bases, 7 bases remained unmatched. The CDR3 consists of 16 residues. CDR3 in DNA: TGTGCCAGCAGTTTATATGTTCAACAGGGGGCTCAGCCCCAGCATTTT. Translated, it gives CASSLYVQQGAQPQHF.

This clone occurred once. The chain carries TRBV2 and TRBJ2-3; the D is unclear. Germline CDR1 reads SNHLY; CDR2 reads FYNNEI. This CDR3 is built from 14 residues. The V end lost 4 bases, the J end lost 0 bases, and 8 bases lay between the germline ends. In nucleotides, the CDR3 is TGTGCCAGCAGTGCATTCACTAGCACAGATACGCAGTATTTT. This translates into CASSAFTSTDTQYF. The whole variable domain, remainder taken from reference TRBV2 and TRBJ2-3, is EPEVTQTPSHQVTQMGQEVILRCVPISNHLYFYWYRQILGQKVEFLVSFYNNEISEKSEIFDDQFSVERPDGSNFTLKIRSTKLEDSAMYFCASSAFTSTDTQYFGPGTRLTVL.

This chain uses TRBV28 with TRBJ1-5; 11 nucleotides agree with TRBD1. The CDR3 is 18 residues long. J gave up 1 base and V 8 bases, and 13 bases lay outside the gene matches. In germline, CDR1 is MDHEN, CDR2 SYDVKM. The chain's CDR3 is CASQSRTGGGWSNQPQHF. The DNA of the CDR3 is TGTGCCAGCCAAAGCAGGACAGGGGGCGGCTGGAGCAATCAGCCCCAGCATTTT. Filled out from reference TRBV28 and TRBJ1-5, the complete variable domain reads DVKVTQSSRYLVKRTGEKVFLECVQDMDHENMFWYRQDPGLGLRLIYFSYDVKMKEKGDIPEGYSVSREKKERFSLILESASTNQTSMYLCASQSRTGGGWSNQPQHFGDGTRLSIL.

V is TRBV12-3 or TRBV12-4 and J is TRBJ1-1; 8 bases are a match to TRBD1. This CDR3 contains 11 residues. J lost 11 bases, V lost 3 bases, and 2 bases had no gene match. The CDR3 nucleotides read TGTGCCAGCAGTTTGACAGGGGTGGCTTTCTTT. Protein: CASSLTGVAFF.

This sequence joins TRBV4-1 and TRBJ1-4; 8 bases align to TRBD1. J was trimmed by 5 bases and V by 4 bases; bases with no gene match: 12. The CDR3 spans 17 residues. Germline V gene sequence: CDR1 MGHRA, CDR2 YSYEKL. For the CDR3, the DNA is TGCGCCAGCAGCCTTGCGGACAGGGCCGAATGGAATGAAAAACTGTTTTTT. It is translated as CASSLADRAEWNEKLFF.

This sequence joins TRBV6-6 and TRBJ1-1; no firm D call. This CDR3 has 15 amino acids. Per germline, CDR1 MNHNY and CDR2 SVGAGI (reference sequence). V was clipped by 2 bases and J by 4 bases, with 14 bases between them. CDR3 in amino acids: CASSYRRTPGTEAFF. The CDR3 DNA reads TGTGCCAGCAGTTACCGGCGGACTCCTGGCACTGAAGCTTTCTTT.

The gene calls are TRBV7-9 and TRBJ1-2, with D maybe TRBD1 (6 bases). The germline V and J ends were trimmed by 6 bases and 8 bases, with 19 bases remaining between them. CDR3 length: 14 amino acids. In germline, CDR1 is SEHNR, CDR2 FQNEAQ (reference sequence). The CDR3 nucleotides read TGTGCCAGCAGTACCGCCCAGGGGATGGGGGGCTACACCTTC. It yields the protein CASSTAQGMGGYTF. Full variable domain (rest looked up from reference TRBV7-9 and TRBJ1-2): DTGVSQNPRHKITKRGQNVTFRCDPISEHNRLYWYRQTLGQGPEFLTYFQNEAQLEKSRLLSDRFSAERPKGSFSTLEIQRTEQGDSAMYLCASSTAQGMGGYTFGSGTRLTVV.

This chain joins TRBV7-2 and TRBJ2-3; TRBD2 matches 10 bases. The CDR3 is 15 residues long. Germline CDR1 SGHTA, CDR2 FQGNSA. V shed 2 bases, J shed 4 bases, and the junction held 3 bases outside the gene matches. Here the CDR3 reads CASSLLAGEPDTQYF. Here the CDR3 DNA reads TGTGCCAGCAGCTTACTAGCGGGAGAGCCAGATACGCAGTATTTT.

The chain links TRBV2 to TRBJ1-2, with D tentatively TRBD1 (6 bases). CDR3 length: 14 residues. The germline CDR1 and CDR2 sequences are SNHLY and FYNNEI. V was pared by 2 bases and J by 4 bases, with 11 bases between. CDR3: CASSEPRGGYGYTF. Here the CDR3 DNA reads TGTGCCAGCAGTGAACCACGAGGGGGCTATGGCTACACCTTC.

This clone came up once. The chain is built from TRBV7-9 and TRBJ2-2; TRBD2 matches 8 bases. V dropped 7 bases and J dropped 2; count of bases not matched to a gene: 9. Germline-derived CDR1 and CDR2 are SEHNR and FQNEAQ (reference sequence). This CDR3 has 16 residues. CDR3 in amino acids: CASTPGSGTNTGELFF. Written as DNA, the CDR3 is TGTGCCAGCACCCCCGGTAGCGGGACTAACACCGGGGAGCTGTTTTTT.

The chain is built from TRBV19 and TRBJ2-4, with TRBD2 matching 7 bases. V dropped 4 bases and J dropped 0; count of bases not matched to a gene: 6. This CDR3 comprises 16 residues. From germline, CDR1 is LNHDA and CDR2 SQIVND (reference sequence). CDR3 DNA sequence: TGTGCCAGTAGTACCCCGGGGGGAGTAGCCAAAAACATTCAGTACTTC. It is translated as CASSTPGGVAKNIQYF.